This is a list of T cell receptor beta chains from one sample in a study of CD8+ T cells in alopecia areata. Profiled with immunoSEQ multiplex PCR; TCRdb holds only in-frame clones, not every one. Found here are hundreds of thousands of clones, approximately 67% of them singletons; the top ten hold more than 0.95%. This specimen consisted of CD4+ T cells sorted from blood, obtained between weeks 43 and 45, from a patient treated with tofacitinib. The origin of the receptors is a human donor with alopecia areata. Each CDR3 is given with its conserved first and last residue. The D gene is left open where the match is weak. Part of the rows lack a size; the others show once, few, many or a class for expanded clones.

-	TRBV30	13	TRBJ2-7	-	TGTGCCTGGAGTACCCAGGGCTCAGGAGAGCAGTACTTC	CAWSTQGSGEQYF
TRBD1	TRBV18	13	TRBJ2-7	-	TGTGCCAGCTCAGCCCGGACAGGATACGAGCAGTACTTC	CASSARTGYEQYF
TRBD1	TRBV29-1	12	TRBJ1-5	-	TGCAGCGTTGGACAGGGTAATCAGCCCCAGCATTTT	CSVGQGNQPQHF
-	TRBV6-5	13	TRBJ2-7	few	TGTGCCAGCAGTCAGGGACATTCGTACGAGCAGTACTTC	CASSQGHSYEQYF
-	TRBV4-3	12	TRBJ2-7	many	TGCGCCAGCAGCCGCTCATACTACGAGCAGTACTTC	CASSRSYYEQYF
TRBD1	TRBV29-1	11	TRBJ2-7	-	TGCAGCGTCCGAGGGGGCGCGGGGCAGTACTTC	CSVRGGAGQYF
-	TRBV7-2	13	TRBJ1-2	-	TGTGCCAGCAGCTTGACAGCATTCTATGGCTACACCTTC	CASSLTAFYGYTF
TRBD1	TRBV9	17	TRBJ1-3	-	TGTGCCAGCAGCGGACGGAGACAGGGTCGCTCTGGAAACACCATATATTTT	CASSGRRQGRSGNTIYF
-	TRBV7-2	13	TRBJ2-7	few	TGTGCCAGCAGCCGGGACAACTCCTACGAGCAGTACTTC	CASSRDNSYEQYF
-	TRBV9	16	TRBJ2-1	-	TGTGCCAGCAGCGTGTCAGGACTTTACTCCTACAATGAGCAGTTCTTC	CASSVSGLYSYNEQFF
-	TRBV27	15	TRBJ1-4	once	TGTGCCAGCAGTCCCCCGGACAGCCGTAATGAAAAACTATTTTTT	CASSPPDSRNEKLFF
-	TRBV9	15	TRBJ2-6	-	TGTGCCAGCAGCCCCACCCTATCTGGGGCCAACGTCCTGACTTTC	CASSPTLSGANVLTF
TRBD2	TRBV5-4	16	TRBJ2-3	-	TGTGCCAGCACAAATGCGGGGACTAGCGGGGGAGATACGCAGTATTTT	CASTNAGTSGGDTQYF
-	TRBV30	16	TRBJ2-1	-	TGTGCCTGCTGGGGGGTGGGACAACAGGAGTACAATGAGCAGTTCTTC	CACWGVGQQEYNEQFF
TRBD1	TRBV29-1	13	TRBJ1-2	-	TGCAGCGTCGGTACAGGGGCCTTTGGTGGCTACACCTTC	CSVGTGAFGGYTF
-	TRBV11-2	14	TRBJ1-6	once	TGTGCCAGCAGCCTACGGGACGCCGACTCACCCCTCCACTTT	CASSLRDADSPLHF
TRBD2	TRBV4-3	18	TRBJ2-1	few	TGCGCCAGCAGCCAAGAAGATAGCGGGGGGGCGATCTACAATGAGCAGTTCTTC	CASSQEDSGGAIYNEQFF
TRBD1	TRBV30	13	TRBJ2-3	-	TGTGCCTGGACTGACAGGGGCACAGATACGCAGTATTTT	CAWTDRGTDTQYF
-	TRBV19	15	TRBJ1-1	few	TGTGCCAGTAGGCCTATGGGGCAGGGAAATACTGAAGCTTTCTTT	CASRPMGQGNTEAFF
-	TRBV11-2	11	TRBJ2-7	-	TGTGCCAGCAGCCTTCACTACGAGCAGTACTTC	CASSLHYEQYF
-	TRBV6-1	14	TRBJ2-2	-	TGTGCCAGCCACAACTTCGCGAACACCGGGGAGCTGTTTTTT	CASHNFANTGELFF
-	TRBV14	14	TRBJ2-3	few	TGTGCCAGCAGCCACGGACGGGGAACAGATACGCAGTATTTT	CASSHGRGTDTQYF
TRBD2	TRBV5-6	15	TRBJ2-2	-	TGTGCCAGCAGCCGCCCCGGGACTAGGATAGGGGAGCTGTTTTTT	CASSRPGTRIGELFF
-	TRBV30	12	TRBJ1-5	-	TGTGCCTGGAGTCAGGGCGGGCAGCCCCAGCATTTT	CAWSQGGQPQHF
TRBD1	TRBV19	14	TRBJ1-2	once	TGTGCCAGTAGGCTGGGACAGGGGGCGCGAGGCTACACCTTC	CASRLGQGARGYTF
TRBD1	TRBV29-1	13	TRBJ2-3	-	TGCAGCGTGGGACAGGGGGGGACAGATACGCAGTATTTT	CSVGQGGTDTQYF
-	TRBV5-5	14	TRBJ1-5	-	TGTGCCAGCAGCTTGGCCGGGGGCAATCAGCCCCAGCATTTT	CASSLAGGNQPQHF
TRBD1	TRBV4-3	15	TRBJ1-5	-	TGCGCCAGCAGCCCAGAGACAGGGAGAGGCCAGCCCCAGCATTTT	CASSPETGRGQPQHF
-	TRBV2	13	TRBJ2-5	-	TGTGCCAGCAAGAACAGGGTAGGGGAGACCCAGTACTTC	CASKNRVGETQYF
-	TRBV5-1	14	TRBJ1-2	-	TGCGCCAGCAGCTTGAAAGATCAGGGGACGAGCTACACCTTC	CASSLKDQGTSYTF
-	TRBV11-2	15	TRBJ2-5	once	TGTGCCAGCAGCTTTTACCAAGGATTCGGAGAGACCCAGTACTTC	CASSFYQGFGETQYF
-	TRBV29-1	14	TRBJ2-2	few	TGCAGCGTTGCTGGACTTCTAAACACCGGGGAGCTGTTTTTT	CSVAGLLNTGELFF
-	TRBV29-1	10	TRBJ1-1	-	TGCAGCGTTGTTCGGCTTGAAGCTTTCTTT	CSVVRLEAFF
-	TRBV29-1	11	TRBJ2-5	-	TGCAGCGTTGGGGACCAAGAGACCCAGTACTTC	CSVGDQETQYF
-	TRBV5-1	13	TRBJ2-2	-	TGCGCCAGCAGCTCGGAGAACACCGGGGAGCTGTTTTTT	CASSSENTGELFF
-	TRBV29-1	13	TRBJ2-7	few	TGCAGCGTTGTAAGCCTAGGGGACTACGAGCAGTACTTC	CSVVSLGDYEQYF
-	TRBV2	14	TRBJ1-1	-	TGTGCCAGCAGTCCCCCCCCGGGGTGGGCTGAAGCTTTCTTT	CASSPPPGWAEAFF